This T cell receptor beta chain was obtained from a study of CD4 T cells in relation to SARS-CoV-2 and coronaviruses. About the research overall: ViraFEST: approximately 10-day antigen culture of PBMCs, then TCR beta CDR3 sequencing.

Whole-study findings and limits: Monoreactive clones expanded significantly more to SARS-CoV-2 than crossreactive clones did.

The CDR3 is made up of 13 amino acids. In germline, CDR1 is LNHDA, CDR2 SQIVND (reference sequence). The V and J ends lost 3 bases and 1 base respectively, with 5 bases between them. A note on this clone: Its antigen is as yet unknown.

Unexposed donor CD4+ T cells date from about 2010-2018, before the COVID-19 pandemic. CD4+ T cells were isolated from the cells after around eleven days of culture. Cells permitting, SARS-CoV-2 S/N and four cold-coronavirus spikes were tested on unexposed-donor CD4+ T cells. The data were produced by immunoSEQ multiplex PCR, yet TCRdb's version contains in-frame clones alone and is incomplete. This table has around 15,000 clones, about 82% appearing once. The sequence derives from a human donor in good health. Material for sequencing was CD4+ T cells from PBMCs, cultured in vitro. The chain joins TRBV19 to TRBJ2-3; the D is unclear. CDR3 DNA: TGTGCCAGTAGTATTAGGGGCACAGATACGCAGTATTTT. Its protein is CASSIRGTDTQYF.